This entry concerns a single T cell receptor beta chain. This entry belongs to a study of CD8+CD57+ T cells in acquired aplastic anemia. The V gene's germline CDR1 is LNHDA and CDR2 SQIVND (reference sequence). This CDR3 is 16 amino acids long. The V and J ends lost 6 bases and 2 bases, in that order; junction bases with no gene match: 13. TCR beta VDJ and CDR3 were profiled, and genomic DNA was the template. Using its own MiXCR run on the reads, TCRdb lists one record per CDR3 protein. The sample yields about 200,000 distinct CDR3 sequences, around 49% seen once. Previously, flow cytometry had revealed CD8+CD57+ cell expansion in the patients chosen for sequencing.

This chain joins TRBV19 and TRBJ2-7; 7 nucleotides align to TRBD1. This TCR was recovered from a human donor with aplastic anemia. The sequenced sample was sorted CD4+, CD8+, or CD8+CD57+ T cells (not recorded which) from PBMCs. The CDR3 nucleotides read TGTGCCAGTAGGGACCATTACGACAGGGTCCCCTACGAGCAGTACTTC. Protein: CASRDHYDRVPYEQYF.